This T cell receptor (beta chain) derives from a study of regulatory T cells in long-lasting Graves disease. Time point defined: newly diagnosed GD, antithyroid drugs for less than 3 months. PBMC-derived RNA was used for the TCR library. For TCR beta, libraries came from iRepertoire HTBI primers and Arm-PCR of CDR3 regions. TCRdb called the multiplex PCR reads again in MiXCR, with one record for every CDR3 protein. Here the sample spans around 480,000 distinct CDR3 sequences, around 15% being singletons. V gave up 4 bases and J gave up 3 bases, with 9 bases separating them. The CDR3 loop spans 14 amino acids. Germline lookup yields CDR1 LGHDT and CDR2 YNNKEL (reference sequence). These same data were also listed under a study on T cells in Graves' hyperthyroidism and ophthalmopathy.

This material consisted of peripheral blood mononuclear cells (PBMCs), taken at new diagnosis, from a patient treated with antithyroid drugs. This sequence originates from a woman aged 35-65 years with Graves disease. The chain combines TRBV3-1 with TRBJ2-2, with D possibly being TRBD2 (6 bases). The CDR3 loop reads CASSRDLHTGELFF. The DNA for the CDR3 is TGTGCCAGCAGCCGGGACTTGCACACCGGGGAGCTGTTTTTT. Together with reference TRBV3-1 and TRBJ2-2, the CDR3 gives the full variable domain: DTAVSQTPKYLVTQMGNDKSIKCEQNLGHDTMYWYKQDSKKFLKIMFSYNNKELIINETVPNRFSPKSPDKAHLNLHINSLELGDSAVYFCASSRDLHTGELFFGEGSRLTVL.